This TCR beta chain was identified during a study of identical twins. CDR3 size: 15 residues. The V gene's germline CDR1 is SNHLY and CDR2 FYNNEI. Trimming removed 1 base at V and 5 bases at J, with 11 bases between. The cDNA had a unique molecular identifier and a template-switch universal primer site. TCRdb ran MiXCR on the 5' RACE reads and lists one entry per CDR3 protein. In the table there are fewer than 550,000 distinct CDR3 sequences, 13% to 15% of which are singletons. Points from the study as a whole: Conclusions came from cross-sectional statistical analysis, not from following the same donors. For cord blood, abundant beta clonotypes had fewer insertions, unlike memory repertoires, which showed none.

As concerns this clonotype: Its cognate antigen is unknown.

The sample also formed part of further work on yellow fever vaccine responses in identical twins.

The TCR comes from a woman younger than 35 in good health. Sequencing was done on a sample of CD4+ T cells sorted from blood. V usage is TRBV2 and J usage is TRBJ2-2, with D possibly being TRBD2 (5 bases). The DNA for the CDR3 is TGTGCCAGCAGTGAAGTAAGAGGAGGAACCGGGGAGCTGTTTTTT. Encoded protein: CASSEVRGGTGELFF.